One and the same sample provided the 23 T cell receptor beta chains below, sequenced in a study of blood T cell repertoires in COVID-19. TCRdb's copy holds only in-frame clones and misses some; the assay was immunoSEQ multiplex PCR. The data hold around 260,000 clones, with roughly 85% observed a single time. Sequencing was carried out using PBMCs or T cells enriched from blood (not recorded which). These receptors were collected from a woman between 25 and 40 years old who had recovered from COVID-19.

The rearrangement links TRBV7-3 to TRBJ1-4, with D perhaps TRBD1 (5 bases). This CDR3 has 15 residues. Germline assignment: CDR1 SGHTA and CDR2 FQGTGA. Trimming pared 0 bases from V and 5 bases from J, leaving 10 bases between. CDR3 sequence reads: CASSLTGARNEKLFF. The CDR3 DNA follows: TGTGCCAGCAGCTTAACAGGGGCAAGGAATGAAAAACTGTTTTTT.

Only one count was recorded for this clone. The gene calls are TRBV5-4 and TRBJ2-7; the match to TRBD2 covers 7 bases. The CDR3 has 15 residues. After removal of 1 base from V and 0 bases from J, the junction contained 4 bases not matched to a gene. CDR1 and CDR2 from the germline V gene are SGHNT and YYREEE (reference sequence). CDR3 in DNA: TGTGCCAGCAGCTTGACTCGCGGGAGCTCCTACGAGCAGTACTTC. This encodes CASSLTRGSSYEQYF.

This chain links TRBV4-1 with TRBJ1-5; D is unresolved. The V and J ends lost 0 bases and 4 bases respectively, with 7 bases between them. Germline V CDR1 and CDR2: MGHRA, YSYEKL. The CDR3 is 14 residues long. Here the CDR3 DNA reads TGCGCCAGCAGCCAAGATTTCCGGAATCAGCCCCAGCATTTT. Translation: CASSQDFRNQPQHF.

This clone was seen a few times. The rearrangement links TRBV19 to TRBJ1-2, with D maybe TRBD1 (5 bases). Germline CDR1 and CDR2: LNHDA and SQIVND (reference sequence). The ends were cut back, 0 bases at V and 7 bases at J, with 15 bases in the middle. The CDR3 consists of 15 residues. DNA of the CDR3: TGTGCCAGTAGTATAGATGGGCGGGCCGGGGGTGGCTACACCTTC. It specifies CASSIDGRAGGGYTF.

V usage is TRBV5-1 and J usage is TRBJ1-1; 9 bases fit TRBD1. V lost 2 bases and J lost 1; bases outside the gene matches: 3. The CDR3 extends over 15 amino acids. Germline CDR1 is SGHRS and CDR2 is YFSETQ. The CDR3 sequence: CASSLQQGANTEAFF. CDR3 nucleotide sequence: TGCGCCAGCAGCTTACAACAGGGGGCGAACACTGAAGCTTTCTTT.

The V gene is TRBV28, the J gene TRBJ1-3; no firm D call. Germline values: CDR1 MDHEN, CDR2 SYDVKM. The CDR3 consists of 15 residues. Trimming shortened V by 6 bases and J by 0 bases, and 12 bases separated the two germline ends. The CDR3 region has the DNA TGTGCCAGCAGCAGTGAGGCTACCTCTGGAAACACCATATATTTT. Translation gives CASSSEATSGNTIYF.

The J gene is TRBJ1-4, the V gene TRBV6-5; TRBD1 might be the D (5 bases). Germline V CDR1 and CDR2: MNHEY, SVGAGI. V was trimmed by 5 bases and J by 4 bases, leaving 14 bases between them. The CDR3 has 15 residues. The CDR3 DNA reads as TGTGCCAGCAGTCCCGTCTGGGGGGTTAATGAAAAACTGTTTTTT. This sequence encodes CASSPVWGVNEKLFF.

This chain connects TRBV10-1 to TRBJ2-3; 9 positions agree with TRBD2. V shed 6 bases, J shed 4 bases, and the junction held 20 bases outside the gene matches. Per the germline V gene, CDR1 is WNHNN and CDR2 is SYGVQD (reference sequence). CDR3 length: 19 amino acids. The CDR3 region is CASSPSLAGGASRPDTQYF. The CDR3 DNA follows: TGCGCCAGCAGCCCCTCACTCGCGGGGGGGGCAAGTCGTCCAGATACGCAGTATTTT.

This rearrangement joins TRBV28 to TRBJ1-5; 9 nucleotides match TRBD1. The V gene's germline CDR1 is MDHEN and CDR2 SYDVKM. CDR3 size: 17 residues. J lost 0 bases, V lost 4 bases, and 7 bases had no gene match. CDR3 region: CASSWGQGVRSNQPQHF. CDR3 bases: TGTGCCAGCAGTTGGGGACAGGGCGTTCGTAGCAATCAGCCCCAGCATTTT.

This chain's CDR3 is CASSDPPGQVNEKLFF. In nucleotides, the CDR3 is TGTGCCAGCAGTGATCCACCGGGACAGGTGAATGAAAAACTGTTTTTT. The genes are TRBV6-1 and TRBJ1-4; 8 bases align to TRBD1. The ends lost 3 bases at V and 5 bases at J; junction bases unmatched: 8. CDR3 length: 16 amino acids. From germline, CDR1 is MNHNS and CDR2 SASEGT.

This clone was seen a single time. The CDR3 coding sequence is TGTGCCATCAGTGAGCTGACGGGGGGAGGCACAGATACGCAGTATTTT. Protein sequence: CAISELTGGGTDTQYF. The gene calls are TRBV10-3 and TRBJ2-3; 7 nucleotides match TRBD2. CDR3 length: 16 residues. CDR1 ENHRY and CDR2 SYGVKD come from the germline V gene. The V segment lost 2 bases and the J segment 1 base; nucleotides outside the gene matches: 6.

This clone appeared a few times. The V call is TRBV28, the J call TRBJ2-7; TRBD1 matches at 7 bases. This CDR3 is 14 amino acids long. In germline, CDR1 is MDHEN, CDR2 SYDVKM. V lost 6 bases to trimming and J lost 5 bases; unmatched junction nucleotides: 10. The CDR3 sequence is CASSVPGQLNEQYF. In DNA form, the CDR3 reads TGTGCCAGCAGCGTCCCGGGACAGCTAAACGAGCAGTACTTC.

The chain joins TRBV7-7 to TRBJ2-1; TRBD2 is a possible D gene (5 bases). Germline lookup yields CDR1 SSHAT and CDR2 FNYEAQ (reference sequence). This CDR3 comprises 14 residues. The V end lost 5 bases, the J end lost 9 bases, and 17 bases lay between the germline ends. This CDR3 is CASSPTSPAGEQFF. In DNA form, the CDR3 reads TGTGCCAGCAGCCCTACTTCCCCTGCGGGTGAGCAGTTCTTC.

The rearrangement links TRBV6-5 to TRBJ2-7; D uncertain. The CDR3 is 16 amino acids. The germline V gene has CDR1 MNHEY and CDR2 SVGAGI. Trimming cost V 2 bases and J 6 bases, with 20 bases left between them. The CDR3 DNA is TGTGCCAGCAGTTACCAGGTCTTCAGGATTCCTGGCGAGCAGTACTTC. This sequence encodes CASSYQVFRIPGEQYF.

The CDR3 here is CASSQEVYSDTQYF. DNA for the CDR3: TGTGCCAGCAGCCAAGAGGTCTACTCAGATACGCAGTATTTT. The chain links TRBV14 to TRBJ2-3; D unclear. The V end was cut by 0 bases, the J end by 4 bases, with 8 bases between. CDR3 length: 14 residues. Germline loops: CDR1 SGHDN, CDR2 FVKESK.

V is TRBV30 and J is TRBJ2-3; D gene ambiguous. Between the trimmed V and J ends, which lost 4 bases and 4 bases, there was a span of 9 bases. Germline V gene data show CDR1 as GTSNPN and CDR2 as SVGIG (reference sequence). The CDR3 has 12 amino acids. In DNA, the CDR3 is TGTGCCTGGACGCCAGGCCCAGATACGCAGTATTTT. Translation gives CAWTPGPDTQYF.

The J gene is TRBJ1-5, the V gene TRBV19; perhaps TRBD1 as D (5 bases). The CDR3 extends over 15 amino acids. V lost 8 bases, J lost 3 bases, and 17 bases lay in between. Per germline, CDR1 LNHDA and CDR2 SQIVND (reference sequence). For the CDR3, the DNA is TGTGCCAGTGTTGGTTATGGGGGGAACAATCAGCCCCAGCATTTT. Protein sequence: CASVGYGGNNQPQHF.

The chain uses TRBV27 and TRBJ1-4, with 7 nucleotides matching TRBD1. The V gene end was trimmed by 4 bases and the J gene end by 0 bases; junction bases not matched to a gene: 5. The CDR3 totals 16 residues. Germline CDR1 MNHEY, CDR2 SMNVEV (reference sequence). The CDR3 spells CASSSRTGATNEKLFF. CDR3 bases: TGTGCCAGCAGTTCCAGGACAGGCGCAACTAATGAAAAACTGTTTTTT. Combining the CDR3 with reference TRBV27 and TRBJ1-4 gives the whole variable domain EAQVTQNPRYLITVTGKKLTVTCSQNMNHEYMSWYRQDPGLGLRQIYYSMNVEVTDKGDVPEGYKVSRKEKRNFPLILESPSPNQTSLYFCASSSRTGATNEKLFFGSGTQLSVL.

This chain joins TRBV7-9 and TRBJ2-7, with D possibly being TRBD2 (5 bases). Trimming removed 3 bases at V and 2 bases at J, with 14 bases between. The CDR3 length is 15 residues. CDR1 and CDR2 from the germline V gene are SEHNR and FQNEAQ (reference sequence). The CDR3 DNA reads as TGTGCCAGCAGCTTCGAGGGTTTATTCACCTACGAGCAGTACTTC. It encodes CASSFEGLFTYEQYF.

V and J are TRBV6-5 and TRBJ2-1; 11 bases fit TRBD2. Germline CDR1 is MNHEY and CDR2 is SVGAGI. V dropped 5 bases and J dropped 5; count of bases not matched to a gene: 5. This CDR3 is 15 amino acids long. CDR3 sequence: CASSKTSGDHNEQFF. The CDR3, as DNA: TGTGCCAGCAGTAAGACTAGCGGGGACCACAATGAGCAGTTCTTC.

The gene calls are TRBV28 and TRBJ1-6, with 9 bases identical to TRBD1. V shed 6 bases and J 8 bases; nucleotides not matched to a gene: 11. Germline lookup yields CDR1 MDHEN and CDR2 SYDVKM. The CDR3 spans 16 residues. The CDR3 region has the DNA TGTGCCAGCAGACCACAGGGGGCGCGAGAAGATTCACCCCTCCACTTT. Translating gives CASRPQGAREDSPLHF.

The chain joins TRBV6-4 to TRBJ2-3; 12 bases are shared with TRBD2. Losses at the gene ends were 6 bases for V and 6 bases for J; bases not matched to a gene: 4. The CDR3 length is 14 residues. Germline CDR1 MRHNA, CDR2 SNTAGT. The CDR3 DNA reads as TGTGCCAGCAGAAGACTAGCGGGAGAGGATACGCAGTATTTT. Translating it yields CASRRLAGEDTQYF.

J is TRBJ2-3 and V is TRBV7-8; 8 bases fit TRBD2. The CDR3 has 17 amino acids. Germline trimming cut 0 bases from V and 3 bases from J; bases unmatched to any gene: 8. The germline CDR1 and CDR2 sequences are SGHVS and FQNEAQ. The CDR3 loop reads CASSLAPSGLSTDTQYF. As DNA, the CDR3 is TGTGCCAGCAGCTTAGCCCCTAGCGGGCTTAGTACAGATACGCAGTATTTT. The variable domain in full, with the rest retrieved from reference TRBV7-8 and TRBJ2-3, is GAGVSQSPRYKVAKRGQDVALRCDPISGHVSLFWYQQALGQGPEFLTYFQNEAQLDKSGLPSDRFFAERPEGSVSTLKIQRTQQEDSAVYLCASSLAPSGLSTDTQYFGPGTRLTVL.